Each of the 5 T cell receptor beta chains below was sequenced from the same sample in a study of blood T cell repertoires in COVID-19. Sequencing used immunoSEQ multiplex PCR; TCRdb keeps in-frame clones, though not all of them. The data hold 70,000 to 85,000 clones, with 80% to 90% observed a single time. Sequencing input: peripheral blood. The receptors shown here come from a man of 80 years or more with active or convalescent COVID-19.

This clone was counted a few times. The chain has TRBV7-2 and TRBJ1-5; D perhaps matches TRBD1 (5 bases). Trimming removed 1 base from V and 3 bases from J, with 10 bases in between. CDR3 size: 15 residues. Germline V gene sequence: CDR1 SGHTA, CDR2 FQGNSA. This chain's CDR3 is CASSLDGTSNQPQHF. The CDR3 coding sequence is TGTGCCAGCAGCTTAGACGGGACTTCCAATCAGCCCCAGCATTTT.

CDR3 sequence: CASTRSGQGHGYTF. CDR3 bases: TGTGCCAGCACCAGGTCCGGTCAGGGGCATGGCTACACCTTC. The chain employs TRBV2 and TRBJ1-2; a weak D match, TRBD1 (6 bases). This CDR3 has 14 residues. Germline V gives CDR1 SNHLY, CDR2 FYNNEI. Between the trimmed V and J ends, which lost 7 bases and 6 bases, there was a span of 18 bases.

This chain joins TRBV19 and TRBJ2-7; 9 bases align to TRBD1. The CDR3 length is 14 residues. Germline values: CDR1 LNHDA, CDR2 SQIVND (reference sequence). The ends lost 5 bases at V and 6 bases at J; junction bases unmatched: 8. The DNA for the CDR3 is TGTGCCAGTAGTCCCTACAGGGGGCGAAGCGAGCAGTACTTC. Translated, it gives CASSPYRGRSEQYF.

The chain couples TRBV6-4 to TRBJ2-2, with TRBD2 matching 9 bases. The CDR3 has 15 residues. V lost 6 bases and J lost 6; bases outside the gene matches: 8. Germline CDR1 is MRHNA and CDR2 is SNTAGT. CDR3 sequence: CASRGLAGGPGELFF. The CDR3 coding sequence is TGTGCCAGCAGGGGCCTCGCGGGGGGGCCCGGGGAGCTGTTTTTT.

This chain joins TRBV29-1 and TRBJ2-3; D might be TRBD1 (6 bases). Per the germline V gene, CDR1 is SQVTM and CDR2 is ANQGSEA. The CDR3 extends over 14 amino acids. Trimming removed 3 bases from V and 5 bases from J, with 15 bases in between. CDR3 region: CSVEKQGYGDTQYF. In DNA, the CDR3 is TGCAGCGTTGAGAAACAGGGATATGGAGATACGCAGTATTTT.